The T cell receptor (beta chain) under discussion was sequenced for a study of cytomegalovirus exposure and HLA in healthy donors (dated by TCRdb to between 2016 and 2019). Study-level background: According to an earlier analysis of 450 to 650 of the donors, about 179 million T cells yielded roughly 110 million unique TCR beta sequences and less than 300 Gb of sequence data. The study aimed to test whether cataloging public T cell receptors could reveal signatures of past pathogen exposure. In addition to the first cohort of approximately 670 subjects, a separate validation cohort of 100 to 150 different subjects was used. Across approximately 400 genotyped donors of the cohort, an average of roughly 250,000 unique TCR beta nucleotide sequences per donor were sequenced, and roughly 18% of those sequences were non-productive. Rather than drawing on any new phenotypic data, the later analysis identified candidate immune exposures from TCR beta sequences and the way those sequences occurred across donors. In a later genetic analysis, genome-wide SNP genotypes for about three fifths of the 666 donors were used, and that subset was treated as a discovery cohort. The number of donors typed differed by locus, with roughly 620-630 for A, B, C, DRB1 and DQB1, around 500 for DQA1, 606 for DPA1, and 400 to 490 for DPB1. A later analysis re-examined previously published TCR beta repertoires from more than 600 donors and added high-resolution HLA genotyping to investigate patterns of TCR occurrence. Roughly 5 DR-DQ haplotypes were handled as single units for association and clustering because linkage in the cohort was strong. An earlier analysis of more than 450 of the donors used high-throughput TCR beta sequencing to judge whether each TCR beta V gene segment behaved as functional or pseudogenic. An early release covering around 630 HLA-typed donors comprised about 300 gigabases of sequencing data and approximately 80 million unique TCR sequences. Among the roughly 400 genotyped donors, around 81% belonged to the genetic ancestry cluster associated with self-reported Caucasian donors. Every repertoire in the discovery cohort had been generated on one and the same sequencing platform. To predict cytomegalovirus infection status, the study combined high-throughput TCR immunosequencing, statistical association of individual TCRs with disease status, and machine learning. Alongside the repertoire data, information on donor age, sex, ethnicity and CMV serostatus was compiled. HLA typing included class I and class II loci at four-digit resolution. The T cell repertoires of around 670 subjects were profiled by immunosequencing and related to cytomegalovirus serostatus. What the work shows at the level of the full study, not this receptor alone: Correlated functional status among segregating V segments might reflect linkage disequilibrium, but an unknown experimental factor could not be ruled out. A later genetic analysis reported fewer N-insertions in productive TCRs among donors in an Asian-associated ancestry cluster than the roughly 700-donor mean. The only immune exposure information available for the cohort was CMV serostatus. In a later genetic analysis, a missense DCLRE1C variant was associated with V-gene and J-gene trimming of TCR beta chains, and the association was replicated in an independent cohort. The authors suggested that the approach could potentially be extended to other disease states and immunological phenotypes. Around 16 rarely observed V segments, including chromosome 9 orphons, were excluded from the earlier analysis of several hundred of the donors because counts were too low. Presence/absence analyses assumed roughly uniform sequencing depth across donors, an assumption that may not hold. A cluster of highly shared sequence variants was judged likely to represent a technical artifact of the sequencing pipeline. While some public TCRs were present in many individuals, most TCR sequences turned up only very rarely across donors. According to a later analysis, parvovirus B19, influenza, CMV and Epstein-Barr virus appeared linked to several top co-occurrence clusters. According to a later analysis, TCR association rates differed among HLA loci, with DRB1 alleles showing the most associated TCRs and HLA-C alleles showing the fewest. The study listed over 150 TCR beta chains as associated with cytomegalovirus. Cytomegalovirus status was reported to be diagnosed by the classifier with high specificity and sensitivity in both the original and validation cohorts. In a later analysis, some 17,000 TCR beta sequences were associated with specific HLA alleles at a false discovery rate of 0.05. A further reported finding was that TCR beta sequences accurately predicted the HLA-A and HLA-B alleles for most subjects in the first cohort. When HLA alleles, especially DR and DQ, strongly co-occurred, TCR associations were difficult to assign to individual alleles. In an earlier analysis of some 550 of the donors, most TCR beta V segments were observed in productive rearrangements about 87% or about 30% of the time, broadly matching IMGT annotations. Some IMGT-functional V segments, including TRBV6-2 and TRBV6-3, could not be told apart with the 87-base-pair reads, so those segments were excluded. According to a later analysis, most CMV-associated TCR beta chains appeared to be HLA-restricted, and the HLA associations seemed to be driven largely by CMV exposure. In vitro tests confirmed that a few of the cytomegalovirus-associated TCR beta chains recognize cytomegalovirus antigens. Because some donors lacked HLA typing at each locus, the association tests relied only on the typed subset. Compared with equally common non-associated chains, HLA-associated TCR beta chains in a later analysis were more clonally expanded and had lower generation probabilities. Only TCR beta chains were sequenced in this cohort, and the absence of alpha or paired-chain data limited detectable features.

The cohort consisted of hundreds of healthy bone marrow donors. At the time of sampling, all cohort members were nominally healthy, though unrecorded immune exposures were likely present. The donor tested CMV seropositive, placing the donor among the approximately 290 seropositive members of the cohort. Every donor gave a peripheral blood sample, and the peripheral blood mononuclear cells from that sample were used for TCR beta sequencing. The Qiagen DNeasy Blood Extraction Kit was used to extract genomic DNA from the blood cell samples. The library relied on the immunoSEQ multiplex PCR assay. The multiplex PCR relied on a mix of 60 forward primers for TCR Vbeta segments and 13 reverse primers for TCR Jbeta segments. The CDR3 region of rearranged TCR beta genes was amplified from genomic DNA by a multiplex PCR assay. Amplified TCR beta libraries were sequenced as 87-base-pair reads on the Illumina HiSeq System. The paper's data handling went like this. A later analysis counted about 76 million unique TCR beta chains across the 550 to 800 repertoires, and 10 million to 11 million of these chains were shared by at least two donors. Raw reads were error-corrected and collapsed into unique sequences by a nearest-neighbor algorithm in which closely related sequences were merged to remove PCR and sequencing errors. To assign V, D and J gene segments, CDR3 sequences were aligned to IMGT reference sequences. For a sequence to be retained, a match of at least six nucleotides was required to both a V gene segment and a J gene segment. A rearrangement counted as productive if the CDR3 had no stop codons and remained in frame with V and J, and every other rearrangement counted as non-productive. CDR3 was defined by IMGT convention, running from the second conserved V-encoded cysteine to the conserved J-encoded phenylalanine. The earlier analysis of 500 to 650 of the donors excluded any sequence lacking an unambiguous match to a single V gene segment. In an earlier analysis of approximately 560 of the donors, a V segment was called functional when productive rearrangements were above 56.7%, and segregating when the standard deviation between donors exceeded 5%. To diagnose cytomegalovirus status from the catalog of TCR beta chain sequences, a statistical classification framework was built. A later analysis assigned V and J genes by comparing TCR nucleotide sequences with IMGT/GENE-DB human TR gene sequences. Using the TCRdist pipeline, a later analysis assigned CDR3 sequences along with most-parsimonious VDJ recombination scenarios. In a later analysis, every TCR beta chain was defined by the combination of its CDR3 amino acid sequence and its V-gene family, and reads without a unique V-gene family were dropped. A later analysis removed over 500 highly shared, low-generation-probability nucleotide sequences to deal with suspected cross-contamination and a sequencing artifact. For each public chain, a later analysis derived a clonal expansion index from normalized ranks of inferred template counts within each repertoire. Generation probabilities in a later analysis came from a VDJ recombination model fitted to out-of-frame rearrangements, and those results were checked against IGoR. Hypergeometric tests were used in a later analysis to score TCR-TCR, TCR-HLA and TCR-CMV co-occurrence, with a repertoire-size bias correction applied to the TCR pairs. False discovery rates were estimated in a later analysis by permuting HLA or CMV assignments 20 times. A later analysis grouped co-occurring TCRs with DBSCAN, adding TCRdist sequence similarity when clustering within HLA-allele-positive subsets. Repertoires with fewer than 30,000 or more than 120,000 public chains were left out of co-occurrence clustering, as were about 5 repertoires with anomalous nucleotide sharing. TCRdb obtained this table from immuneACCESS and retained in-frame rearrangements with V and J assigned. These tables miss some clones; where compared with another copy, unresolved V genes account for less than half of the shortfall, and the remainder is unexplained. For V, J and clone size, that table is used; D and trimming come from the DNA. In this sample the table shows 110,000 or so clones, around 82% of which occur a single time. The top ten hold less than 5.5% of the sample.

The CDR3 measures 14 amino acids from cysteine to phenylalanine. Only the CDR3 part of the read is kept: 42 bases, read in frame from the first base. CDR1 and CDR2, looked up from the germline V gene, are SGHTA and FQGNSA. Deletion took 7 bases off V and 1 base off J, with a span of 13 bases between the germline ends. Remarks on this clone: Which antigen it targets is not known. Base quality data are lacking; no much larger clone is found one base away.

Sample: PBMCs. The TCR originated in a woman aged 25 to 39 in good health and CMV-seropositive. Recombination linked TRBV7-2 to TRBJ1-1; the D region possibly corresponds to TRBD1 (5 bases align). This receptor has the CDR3 CASNPTGWNTEAFF. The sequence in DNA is TGTGCCAGCAACCCAACAGGATGGAACACTGAAGCTTTCTTT.